This is a list of T cell receptor beta chains from one sample in a study of T cell responses to AZD1222 COVID-19 vaccine. Profiling relied on immunoSEQ multiplex PCR, and the TCRdb table lists in-frame clones only, not all of them. The table shows 89,000 or so clones, with 80% to 95% occurring only once. Sequencing used peripheral blood, obtained 28 days after the second AZD1222 dose. These receptors were collected from an adult who received the AZD1222 COVID-19 vaccine. CDR3s include the opening cysteine and the closing phenylalanine or tryptophan. D genes are given only for firm matches. Only some rows state a clone size, as once, few, many or a class for expanded clones.

j_gene,d_gene,v_gene,abundance,CDR3nt,CDR3aa
TRBJ1-2,TRBD1,TRBV12-3/TRBV12-4,-,TGTGCCAGCAGCGAGACAGGGAACTATGGCTACACCTTC,CASSETGNYGYTF
TRBJ1-3,-,TRBV2,few,TGTGCCAGCAGCATAGAAATGGGAAACACCATATATTTT,CASSIEMGNTIYF
TRBJ2-5,-,TRBV7-2,-,TGTGCCAGCAGCTTAGGTATCAAAGAGACCCAGTACTTC,CASSLGIKETQYF
TRBJ2-5,-,TRBV6-6,-,TGTGCCAGCACCTTACTCACCGGGCGGGAGACCCAGTACTTC,CASTLLTGRETQYF
TRBJ2-5,-,TRBV30,-,TGTGCCTGGAGTGTGGGGCTAAGGGAGACCCAGTACTTC,CAWSVGLRETQYF
TRBJ1-1,-,TRBV9,-,TGTGCCAGCAGCGTAGGTGGAGAAACTGAAGCTTTCTTT,CASSVGGETEAFF
TRBJ1-6,-,TRBV28,-,TGTGCCAGCATCGATACAGGGCGGTCCTATAATTCACCCCTCCACTTT,CASIDTGRSYNSPLHF
TRBJ1-2,-,TRBV6-1,-,TGTGCCAGCAGTGACGTATGGGGAGGGTATGACTATGGCTACACCTTC,CASSDVWGGYDYGYTF
TRBJ2-5,TRBD2,TRBV5-6,-,TGTGCCAGCAGCTTGGCAGTGGCTAGCGGGCTACAAGAGACCCAGTACTTC,CASSLAVASGLQETQYF
TRBJ2-7,-,TRBV7-2,-,TGTGCCAGCAGCTTAGCGGATTTTTGGTCTTCCGACTACGAGCAGTACTTC,CASSLADFWSSDYEQYF
TRBJ2-5,-,TRBV5-8,-,TGTGCCAGCAGCTTGCGCGGCCTCGGCGAGACCCAGTACTTC,CASSLRGLGETQYF
TRBJ1-5,-,TRBV28,-,TGTGCCAGCAGTTTAACGGCCACTCAGCCCCAGCATTTT,CASSLTATQPQHF
TRBJ2-5,-,TRBV6-2/TRBV6-3,few,TGTGCCAGCAGTTACACCCTATCTACTGACAGTCGGAATGGGACCCAGTACTTC,CASSYTLSTDSRNGTQYF
TRBJ2-1,-,TRBV5-1,-,TGCGCCAGCAGCACCCCGGGACAATCCGGTGAGCAGTTCTTC,CASSTPGQSGEQFF
TRBJ2-3,TRBD2,TRBV7-2,-,TGTGCCAGCAGCTTTAGCGGGAGTAGGGCAGATACGCAGTATTTT,CASSFSGSRADTQYF
TRBJ2-1,-,TRBV5-1,-,TGCGCCAGCAGCCCCCCGGGGCGGCAAAAAGACAATGAGCAGTTCTTC,CASSPPGRQKDNEQFF
TRBJ1-3,-,TRBV7-9,-,TGTGCCAGCAGTTATCAACAAGCTGCTGGAAACACCATATATTTT,CASSYQQAAGNTIYF
TRBJ2-1,TRBD1,TRBV4-1,-,TGCGCCAGCAGCCAAGATGAGGGACAGGGTGATGAGCAGTTCTTC,CASSQDEGQGDEQFF
TRBJ2-5,TRBD1,TRBV7-3,-,TGTGCCAGCAGCTTACAGGGGGTGGGGACCCAGTACTTC,CASSLQGVGTQYF
TRBJ1-3,-,TRBV6-5,-,TGTGCCAGCAGTTTAACGAAATTCTCTGGAAACACCATATATTTT,CASSLTKFSGNTIYF
TRBJ2-3,TRBD2,TRBV11-2,-,TGTGCCAGCAGCCCCCTAGGACTAGCGGGAGCGGTAGATACGCAGTATTTT,CASSPLGLAGAVDTQYF
TRBJ2-4,-,TRBV29-1,-,TGCAGCGTTGAAAGGTGGTTGGGAGCCAAAAACATTCAGTACTTC,CSVERWLGAKNIQYF
TRBJ1-5,-,TRBV29-1,-,TGCAGCGTTGAAACCACGCCGGGTCAGCCCCAGCATTTT,CSVETTPGQPQHF
TRBJ1-2,TRBD1,TRBV29-1,-,TGCAGCGTTAGACAGGGGACGGCTTATGGCTACACCTTC,CSVRQGTAYGYTF
TRBJ1-5,-,TRBV19,-,TGTGCCAGTAGTCAGGGAAGCCGAGAGCCCCAGCATTTT,CASSQGSREPQHF
TRBJ2-7,-,TRBV6-2/TRBV6-3,-,TGTGCCAGCAGTTACGGGCAGGGTTCCTACGAGCAGTACTTC,CASSYGQGSYEQYF
TRBJ2-2,TRBD2,TRBV19,-,TGTGCCAGTAGAGGGACACTAAGCGGGAGCAACACCGGGGAGCTGTTTTTT,CASRGTLSGSNTGELFF
TRBJ2-7,-,TRBV5-6,-,TGTGCCAGCAGCTTGAGGGGTGACTACGAGCAGTACTTC,CASSLRGDYEQYF
TRBJ2-1,TRBD1,TRBV11-2,-,TGTGCCAGCAGCCCCGGGACAGCCTACAATGAGCAGTTCTTC,CASSPGTAYNEQFF
TRBJ2-4,TRBD1,TRBV5-1,-,TGCGCCAGCAGCTTTACTCCACCGGGACAGGGGTCCAAAAACATTCAGTACTTC,CASSFTPPGQGSKNIQYF
TRBJ2-5,TRBD1,TRBV3-1/TRBV3-2,-,TGTGCCAGCAGCGCTTCCGGGACAGGGGGCGCTACGGGCGAGACCCAGTACTTC,CASSASGTGGATGETQYF
TRBJ1-2,-,TRBV7-8,-,TGTGCCAGCAGCCACCCGGGGTATGGCTACACCTTC,CASSHPGYGYTF
TRBJ2-3,-,TRBV5-5,-,TGTGCCAGCAGCCTAGGCAGGGGTGGCACAGATACGCAGTATTTT,CASSLGRGGTDTQYF
TRBJ2-3,-,TRBV4-1,-,TGCGCCAGCAGCCCCCCATGGAGGGGTTCGACAGATACGCAGTATTTT,CASSPPWRGSTDTQYF
TRBJ1-4,-,TRBV6-5,-,TGTGCCAGCATCTTGGGGCAGCCAAATGAAAAACTGTTTTTT,CASILGQPNEKLFF